This entry lists 28 T cell receptor beta chains sequenced from one sample in a study of cytomegalovirus exposure and HLA in healthy donors. The PCR had 60 Vbeta and 13 Jbeta primers. Produced via immunoSEQ multiplex PCR; TCRdb's table is partial and in-frame only. The sample holds 150,000 to 200,000 clones; around two thirds are singletons and the top ten take 8.5% to 12%. Sequencing input: PBMCs. These receptors came from a man aged 30-40 years in good health and CMV-seropositive.

The chain couples TRBV7-3 to TRBJ2-1, with TRBD2 as a possible D gene (6 bases). The CDR3 has 14 residues. Germline V gives CDR1 SGHTA, CDR2 FQGTGA. The ends were cut back, 4 bases at V and 4 bases at J, with 11 bases in the middle. In nucleotides, the CDR3 is TGTGCCAGCAGCTCTGCGGGAACGTACAATGAGCAGTTCTTC. This gives the protein CASSSAGTYNEQFF.

This clone was recorded once. The chain links TRBV5-1 to TRBJ2-5, with 8 bases fitting TRBD1. V trimming: 5 bases; J trimming: 5 bases; junction bases outside the gene matches: 5. There are 13 residues in the CDR3. The germline CDR1 and CDR2 sequences are SGHRS and YFSETQ. The CDR3 DNA reads as TGCGCCAGCAGTCCAGGGGGCCGCGAGACCCAGTACTTC. Encoded protein: CASSPGGRETQYF.

The rearrangement uses TRBV4-1 and TRBJ2-1, with TRBD2 matching 14 bases. This CDR3 region has 17 residues. J gave up 8 bases and V 4 bases, and 10 bases lay outside the gene matches. In germline, CDR1 is MGHRA, CDR2 YSYEKL. The CDR3 loop is CASSPEPGTSGSYEQFF. CDR3 nucleotides: TGCGCCAGCAGCCCTGAGCCGGGGACTAGCGGGAGTTATGAGCAGTTCTTC.

V is TRBV7-3 and J is TRBJ2-5; TRBD1 aligns across 7 bases. CDR1 SGHTA and CDR2 FQGTGA come from the germline V gene. Germline trimming cut 0 bases from V and 7 bases from J; bases unmatched to any gene: 8. CDR3 length: 15 amino acids. The CDR3 loop reads CASSLTGTEKGTQYF. In DNA, the CDR3 is TGTGCCAGCAGCTTAACCGGGACAGAGAAAGGGACCCAGTACTTC.

The rearrangement links TRBV29-1 to TRBJ1-2; TRBD1 matches 11 bases. V was pared by 3 bases and J by 5 bases, with 8 bases of the junction left unmatched. This CDR3 spans 15 amino acids. CDR1 SQVTM and CDR2 ANQGSEA come from the germline V gene. CDR3 in amino acids: CSVEDRGHFWYGYTF. The CDR3, as DNA: TGCAGCGTTGAGGACAGGGGGCATTTTTGGTATGGCTACACCTTC.

There are a few counts of this clone. V is TRBV28 and J is TRBJ1-1; the D is unclear. Germline V gene data show CDR1 as MDHEN and CDR2 as SYDVKM. V lost 2 bases and J 5 bases, leaving 9 bases between the germline ends. The CDR3 contains 13 residues. The CDR3 coding sequence is TGTGCCAGCAGTTTAGACGAGCGGACTGAAGCTTTCTTT. Translated: CASSLDERTEAFF.

The chain has TRBV6-5 and TRBJ2-7; 9 nucleotides agree with TRBD2. Trimming at V came to 6 bases and at J to 0 bases, leaving 6 bases not matched to a gene. CDR1 and CDR2 (germline): MNHEY, SVGAGI. The CDR3 sequence is 15 residues long. Written as DNA, the CDR3 is TGTGCCAGCAGCCCGGGACTAGCCGCCTCCTACGAGCAGTACTTC. Protein: CASSPGLAASYEQYF.

A note on this clone: This specimen includes other DNA sequences encoding the same CDR3. The chain links TRBV28 to TRBJ2-7, with a tentative D call TRBD1 (6 bases). Germline V gene data show CDR1 as MDHEN and CDR2 as SYDVKM. The CDR3 sequence is 12 residues long. V shed 6 bases and J shed 3 bases, with 9 bases lying between them. CDR3 sequence (DNA): TGTGCCAGCAGCCAACAGGGCTACGAGCAGTACTTC. It encodes CASSQQGYEQYF.

The chain couples TRBV6-5 to TRBJ1-2, with TRBD1 matching 7 bases. The CDR3 contains 13 residues. The V gene's germline CDR1 is MNHEY and CDR2 SVGAGI. Germline trimming cut 7 bases from V and 7 bases from J; bases unmatched to any gene: 9. In nucleotides, the CDR3 is TGTGCCAGCACTAAAACAGGGGAATCTGGCTACACCTTC. As protein: CASTKTGESGYTF.

The chain is built from TRBV18 and TRBJ2-5; D is unresolved. The CDR3 length is 11 residues. CDR1 KGHSH and CDR2 LQKENI come from the germline V gene. V lost 6 bases to trimming and J lost 2 bases, with 4 bases between them. The CDR3 coding sequence is TGTGCCAGCTCGACTCAAGAGACCCAGTACTTC. Its protein product is CASSTQETQYF.

V and J are TRBV7-3 and TRBJ2-3; TRBD2 might be the D (5 bases). Germline CDR1 is SGHTA and CDR2 is FQGTGA. V was pared by 5 bases and J by 6 bases, with 21 bases between. The CDR3 consists of 16 residues. This CDR3 reads CASSLGPDLALDTQYF. The DNA for the CDR3 is TGTGCCAGCAGCCTTGGGCCCGACTTAGCGCTGGATACGCAGTATTTT.

The chain combines TRBV2 with TRBJ2-5; tentative D call: TRBD1 (6 bases). V was clipped by 5 bases and J by 1 base, with 14 bases between them. In germline, CDR1 is SNHLY, CDR2 FYNNEI. The length of the CDR3 is 15 residues. Here the CDR3 DNA reads TGTGCCAGCAGTCCGAAGCGACAGGCCCAAGAGACCCAGTACTTC. Its protein is CASSPKRQAQETQYF.

The rearrangement links TRBV7-9 to TRBJ1-2; TRBD1 is a possible D gene (5 bases). V gave up 1 base and J gave up 7 bases, with 7 bases separating them. Germline CDR1 and CDR2: SEHNR and FQNEAQ (reference sequence). The CDR3 loop spans 12 amino acids. CDR3 coding DNA: TGTGCCAGCAGCTTAGTCAGGGCTGGCTACACCTTC. The encoded protein is CASSLVRAGYTF.

Comments on this clone: Germline and junction disagree at one end, which may indicate a read error. Within the sample, other DNA sequences also encode this same CDR3. The rearrangement uses TRBV30 and TRBJ1-2, with 8 bases that match TRBD1. The CDR3 runs to 13 residues. Germline V CDR1 and CDR2: GTSNPN, SVGIG (reference sequence). The CDR3 sequence is CAWSFTGGNGYTF. The DNA of the CDR3 is TGTGCCTGGAGTTTCACAGGGGGAAATGGTTACACCTTC.

The gene calls are TRBV4-1 and TRBJ1-1; TRBD1 is a possible D gene (6 bases). V shed 2 bases and J shed 1 base, with 23 bases lying between them. The length of the CDR3 is 19 residues. CDR1 is MGHRA and CDR2 is YSYEKL in the germline V gene. The DNA for the CDR3 is TGCGCCAGCAGCCAACTAATGGGACAACAGGGACTAGGGAACACTGAAGCTTTCTTT. The encoded protein is CASSQLMGQQGLGNTEAFF.

The V call is TRBV6-1, the J call TRBJ1-1; TRBD1 is a possible D gene (5 bases). This CDR3 comprises 12 residues. V was pared by 10 bases and J by 5 bases, with 14 bases between. Germline V gene sequence: CDR1 MNHNS, CDR2 SASEGT. CDR3 sequence reads: CAMEGDRTEAFF. The CDR3 bases are TGTGCCATGGAAGGGGATCGAACTGAAGCTTTCTTT.

This chain joins TRBV9 and TRBJ2-6; D remains unclear. CDR1 is SGDLS, CDR2 YYNGEE, per germline. The V end lost 3 bases, the J end lost 1 base, and 5 bases lay between the germline ends. The CDR3 has 14 amino acids. The CDR3 DNA follows: TGTGCCAGCAGCGCGTTTTCTGGGGCCAACGTCCTGACTTTC. It specifies CASSAFSGANVLTF. The variable domain in full, completed from reference TRBV9 and TRBJ2-6, reads DSGVTQTPKHLITATGQRVTLRCSPRSGDLSVYWYQQSLDQGLQFLIQYYNGEERAKGNILERFSAQQFPDLHSELNLSSLELGDSALYFCASSAFSGANVLTFGAGSRLTVL.

The rearrangement uses TRBV30 and TRBJ2-5; D gene ambiguous. The tail of the sequence fits TRBJ2-7 better, so the J call may be wrong. Germline values: CDR1 GTSNPN, CDR2 SVGIG (reference sequence). The CDR3 extends over 11 amino acids. CDR3 in amino acids: CAWSVTYEQYF. CDR3 nucleotides: TGTGCCTGGAGTGTTACCTACGAGCAGTACTTC.

The rearrangement joins TRBV6-1 to TRBJ2-7, with 7 bases lining up with TRBD2. CDR3 length: 13 amino acids. Germline V gene sequence: CDR1 MNHNS, CDR2 SASEGT. With 6 bases clipped from V and 3 bases from J, the junction kept 5 bases outside the gene matches. CDR3 sequence: CASSPRGVYEQYF. The CDR3 nucleotides are TGTGCCAGCAGCCCCCGGGGGGTCTACGAGCAGTACTTC.

The V call is TRBV4-1, the J call TRBJ2-7; D is possibly TRBD2 (5 bases). CDR1 is MGHRA and CDR2 is YSYEKL in the germline V gene. Trimming pared 4 bases from V and 0 bases from J, leaving 10 bases between. This CDR3 region has 14 residues. The CDR3 spells CASSLLSGSYEQYF. The CDR3 coding sequence is TGCGCCAGCAGCCTCCTGAGCGGCTCCTACGAGCAGTACTTC.

The chain employs TRBV9 and TRBJ2-5; 9 nucleotides agree with TRBD2. V lost 3 bases to trimming and J lost 5 bases; unmatched junction nucleotides: 5. This CDR3 has 14 residues. Germline CDR1 and CDR2: SGDLS and YYNGEE. Written as DNA, the CDR3 is TGTGCCAGCAGCGCTAGCGGGAAGGGGGAGACCCAGTACTTC. Its translation: CASSASGKGETQYF.

The rearrangement uses TRBV7-7 and TRBJ2-5, with unresolved D. Trimming took 1 base from V and 2 from J, leaving 5 bases between them. This CDR3 has 13 residues. Looked up from germline, CDR1 is SSHAT and CDR2 is FNYEAQ (reference sequence). CDR3 loop: CASSLDSQETQYF. The DNA for the CDR3 is TGTGCCAGCAGCTTAGACAGTCAAGAGACCCAGTACTTC.

The chain uses TRBV6-1 and TRBJ2-7; 7 bases line up with TRBD2. Germline CDR1 reads MNHNS; CDR2 reads SASEGT. The trim removed 2 bases at V and 0 bases at J, leaving 7 bases unmatched. The CDR3 has 16 amino acids. The CDR3 loop reads CASSEWVRESSYEQYF. The DNA for the CDR3 is TGTGCCAGCAGTGAATGGGTGCGGGAGAGCTCCTACGAGCAGTACTTC.

This chain joins TRBV11-2 and TRBJ2-7, with TRBD2 identical over 12 bases. Germline loops: CDR1 SGHAT, CDR2 FQNNGV. The CDR3 runs 15 residues. The J segment lost 4 bases and the V segment lost 3 bases, leaving 4 bases of the junction unmatched. DNA of the CDR3: TGTGCCAGCAGCTTGCTGGGACTAGCGGGTTACGAGCAGTACTTC. This translates into CASSLLGLAGYEQYF.

As for this clone: The junction differs from germline at one of its ends, possibly a read error. This rearrangement joins TRBV9 to TRBJ2-1, with no clear D. This CDR3 is 15 amino acids long. Germline CDR1 and CDR2: SGDLS and YYNGEE. CDR3 loop: CASGVAPTRDNEQFF. DNA of the CDR3: TGTGCCAGCGGCGTAGCCCCCACCCGGGACAATGAGCAGTTCTTC.

About this clone itself: This is likely a read error, given that the CDR3 carries no conserved phenylalanine or tryptophan at its end. This chain joins TRBV2 and TRBJ2-2; D is uncertain. The CDR3 sequence is 13 residues long. V lost 2 bases to trimming and J lost 3 bases, with 4 bases between them. CDR1 is SNHLY, CDR2 FYNNEI, per germline. This chain's CDR3 is CASSEQYTGELFL. The CDR3 nucleotides are TGTGCCAGCAGTGAACAGTACACCGGGGAGCTGTTTCTT.

The chain is built from TRBV2 and TRBJ2-7; D is possibly TRBD1 (5 bases). This CDR3 region has 12 residues. V was cut by 5 bases and J by 5 bases, with 10 bases left in between. Germline lookup yields CDR1 SNHLY and CDR2 FYNNEI. CDR3 region: CASSPGSHEQYF. CDR3 DNA sequence: TGTGCCAGCAGTCCAGGGTCCCACGAGCAGTACTTC.

The chain employs TRBV4-1 and TRBJ2-1, with D possibly matching TRBD2 (5 bases). Per germline, CDR1 MGHRA and CDR2 YSYEKL. The CDR3 contains 14 residues. V was clipped by 1 base and J by 8 bases, with 12 bases between them. The CDR3: CASSQAPGIDEQFF. Written as DNA, the CDR3 is TGCGCCAGCAGCCAAGCCCCGGGAATCGATGAGCAGTTCTTC.